This T cell receptor beta chain appears in the sequencing data of a study of T cell responses to AZD1222 COVID-19 vaccine. Study as a whole: Second-dose intervals of approximately 4 or approximately 12 weeks were pooled. Study-level findings and limits: Donors in the cohort were predominantly white British and more often female, and clonal diversity was possibly underestimated.

Sequencing was performed with immunoSEQ multiplex PCR; in TCRdb, only in-frame clones are kept and a portion is missing. Of roughly 100,000 clones in the sample, around 86% were seen once. Germline-derived CDR1 and CDR2 are MNHEY and SMNVEV (reference sequence). Trimming pared 5 bases from V and 2 bases from J, leaving 18 bases between. This CDR3 has 17 residues. This clone has just one count. Its specificity is not known. The sequence derives from an adult in good health. The rearrangement uses TRBV27 and TRBJ2-2; D possibly uses TRBD1 or TRBD2 (5 bases each). This specimen consisted of peripheral blood, obtained on day 0 of AZD1222 vaccination. The CDR3 protein is CASSKGPGRRNTGELFF. The CDR3 DNA sequence: TGTGCCAGCAGTAAGGGCCCGGGACGGAGAAACACCGGGGAGCTGTTTTTT.